This T cell receptor beta chain comes out of a study of identical twins. Study-wide points: The study reached conclusions through statistical analysis that was cross-sectional, not following the same donors.

This clonotype was detected many times. Its specificity is not known. TCRdb re-called the 5' RACE reads through MiXCR, storing one row per CDR3 protein. The sample carries 450,000 to 600,000 distinct CDR3 sequences, under 25% recorded once. Germline V gene lookup returns CDR1 SGHRS and CDR2 YFSETQ. This CDR3 has 14 amino acids. V was cut by 7 bases and J by 2 bases, with 15 bases left in between. The sample was also linked to a second study, of yellow fever vaccine responses in identical twins.

Source material: CD4+ T cells sorted from blood. The V call is TRBV5-1, the J call TRBJ1-1; D perhaps matches TRBD1 (5 bases). This receptor was identified in a woman in her late teens or twenties in good health. The CDR3 region is CASSRGGLNTEAFF. CDR3 in DNA: TGCGCCAGCTCACGCGGGGGACTCAACACTGAAGCTTTCTTT.